This TCR beta chain was sequenced during a study of T cell responses to AZD1222 COVID-19 vaccine. Clones were read by immunoSEQ multiplex PCR, and TCRdb kept only the in-frame ones, dropping some. This repertoire shows 85,000 to 90,000 clones, about 86% found once; its top ten account for about 9.3%. General study results and limits: The peak T cell response came first, and repertoires were sampled only after it. Spike-specific TCR breadth and depth both grew after two AZD1222 doses. Seropositive AZD1222 recipients at baseline numbered only 6 or 7. Donors in the cohort were predominantly white British and more often female, and clonal diversity was possibly underestimated.

Per the germline V gene, CDR1 is MDHEN and CDR2 is SYDVKM. Trimming removed 6 bases from V and 3 bases from J; junction bases left unmatched: 14. This CDR3 is 17 amino acids long. With respect to this clone: Its antigen is still unknown.

J is TRBJ1-5 and V is TRBV28, with 7 bases fitting TRBD1. Sample: peripheral blood, taken on day 0 of MenACWY control vaccination. The clonotype comes from an adult in good health. Here the CDR3 reads CASSPFGQGEDNQPQHF. The CDR3 coding sequence is TGTGCCAGCAGCCCATTTGGGCAGGGGGAGGACAATCAGCCCCAGCATTTT. Using reference TRBV28 and TRBJ1-5 for the parts outside the CDR3, the full variable domain is DVKVTQSSRYLVKRTGEKVFLECVQDMDHENMFWYRQDPGLGLRLIYFSYDVKMKEKGDIPEGYSVSREKKERFSLILESASTNQTSMYLCASSPFGQGEDNQPQHFGDGTRLSIL.